What follows is one T cell receptor beta chain and its context. Antigen specificity is unknown. The CDR3 loop spans 14 amino acids. Germline CDR1 reads ENHRY; CDR2 reads SYGVKD. V lost 3 bases, J lost 0 bases, and 9 bases lay in between. The sample comes from a study of T cells after yellow fever vaccination. Study at large: Each low-cell-number fraction was prepared by means of SMART-Seq v4 Ultra Low Input.

Universal primer sites and UMIs were introduced during 5'RACE template-switching synthesis of TCR cDNA. MiXCR was run by TCRdb on the 5' RACE reads, yielding one entry per CDR3 protein. Of about 260,000 distinct CDR3 sequences listed, over 10% are singletons. Study findings and constraints: Abundant clonotypes from the bulk population could get into FACS-sorted repertoires as contaminants. Some clonotypes were seen in both the CD4 and the CD8 compartments. These made up a small share and likely arose from convergent recombination.

Source: CD4+ T cells sorted from PBMCs, taken 45 days after the yellow fever booster vaccination. The genes are TRBV10-3 and TRBJ2-7; tentative D call: TRBD2 (5 bases). This TCR was recovered from a young man who received the YFV17D yellow fever vaccine. CDR3 bases: TGTGCCATCAGTGACCAGCGGACCTCCTACGAGCAGTACTTC. It encodes CAISDQRTSYEQYF.